The rows below give T cell receptor beta chains drawn from one sample of a study of blood T cell repertoires in COVID-19. The repertoire was sequenced with immunoSEQ multiplex PCR; TCRdb's copy has only in-frame clones and lacks some. The data hold 150,000 to 200,000 clones, with 88% observed a single time. Sequenced material: peripheral blood. Receptors were obtained from a human donor in a cohort sampled during active COVID-19. CDR3s include the opening cysteine and the closing phenylalanine or tryptophan. A D gene is named only where the DNA matches it firmly. Rows may omit the clone size; those that give it use once, few, many or a size class.

TRBJ2-1	TRBD1	TRBV6-1	.	CASSDIRTGKQFF	TGTGCCAGCAGTGATATAAGGACAGGGAAGCAGTTCTTC
TRBJ2-7	.	TRBV4-1	.	CASSQVGGSYEQYF	TGCGCCAGCAGCCAAGTTGGGGGCTCGTACGAGCAGTACTTC
TRBJ2-1	TRBD2	TRBV6-2/TRBV6-3	.	CASSAQRGISNEQFF	TGTGCCAGCAGTGCCCAGCGGGGGATTTCCAATGAGCAGTTCTTC
TRBJ1-3	TRBD1	TRBV2	once	CASSEGGTGGNTIYF	TGTGCCAGCAGTGAGGGAGGGACAGGGGGAAACACCATATATTTT
TRBJ2-7	TRBD2	TRBV30	.	CAWSVFRTSGLPSQQYF	TGTGCCTGGAGTGTATTTCGGACTAGCGGGCTACCCTCACAGCAGTACTTC
TRBJ1-2	TRBD1	TRBV7-2	once	CASSPRGRTYGYTF	TGTGCCAGCAGCCCAAGGGGGCGAACCTATGGCTACACCTTC
TRBJ2-2	.	TRBV2	.	CASSESRGTGELFF	TGTGCCAGCAGTGAAAGCAGGGGAACCGGGGAGCTGTTTTTT
TRBJ1-6	.	TRBV28	.	CASSLLTGDNSPLHF	TGTGCCAGCAGTTTATTGACAGGCGATAATTCACCCCTCCACTTT
TRBJ1-1	.	TRBV28	.	CASRGPGHTFRDTEAFF	TGTGCCAGCAGGGGGCCGGGACACACATTTAGGGACACTGAAGCTTTCTTT
TRBJ2-7	TRBD1	TRBV19	.	CASSISRDRVHEQYF	TGTGCCAGTAGTATTTCACGGGACAGGGTCCACGAGCAGTACTTC
TRBJ2-7	.	TRBV19	.	CASSRADEQYF	TGTGCCAGTAGTAGGGCCGACGAGCAGTACTTC
TRBJ2-2	.	TRBV7-2	.	CASSPGRLPRNTGELFF	TGTGCCAGCAGCCCGGGAAGGCTTCCTCGGAACACCGGGGAGCTGTTTTTT
TRBJ1-2	.	TRBV18	.	CASSPDSNYGYTF	TGTGCCAGCTCACCCGACAGCAACTATGGCTACACCTTC
TRBJ2-2	.	TRBV11-2	.	CASSVTGFTGELFF	TGTGCCAGCAGCGTTACAGGGTTCACCGGGGAGCTGTTTTTT
TRBJ2-3	.	TRBV15	.	CATSRLEDSDTQYF	TGTGCCACCAGTCGACTCGAGGATTCAGATACGCAGTATTTT
TRBJ2-7	TRBD1	TRBV5-1	.	CASSLAGTGVYEQYF	TGCGCCAGCAGCTTGGCCGGGACAGGGGTCTACGAGCAGTACTTC
TRBJ2-5	.	TRBV19	.	CASSIKGDLMETQYF	TGTGCCAGTAGTATAAAGGGGGATCTTATGGAGACCCAGTACTTC
TRBJ1-3	TRBD1	TRBV5-1	.	CASSPGQASSGNTIYF	TGCGCCAGCAGCCCGGGACAGGCAAGCTCTGGAAACACCATATATTTT
TRBJ2-2	.	TRBV5-1	.	CASSPRGGGTGELFF	TGCGCCAGCAGCCCCCGGGGAGGAGGGACCGGGGAGCTGTTTTTT
TRBJ1-1	.	TRBV10-1	.	CASSPEERKTGKNTEAFF	TGCGCCAGCAGCCCCGAGGAGAGGAAAACAGGAAAGAACACTGAAGCTTTCTTT
TRBJ2-7	TRBD2	TRBV6-5	.	CASSYWRGGVLHEQYF	TGTGCCAGCAGTTACTGGCGGGGGGGCGTCCTTCACGAGCAGTACTTC
TRBJ1-6	.	TRBV7-9	.	CASSPTDSDNSPLHF	TGTGCCAGCAGCCCGACCGACAGCGATAATTCACCCCTCCACTTT
TRBJ2-6	.	TRBV28	.	CASSLFLAGSSGANVLTF	TGTGCCAGCAGTTTATTTCTAGCCGGGAGCTCTGGGGCCAACGTCCTGACTTTC
TRBJ2-3	TRBD2	TRBV7-2	.	CASSLMPSGFTDTQYF	TGTGCCAGCAGCTTAATGCCTAGCGGATTCACAGATACGCAGTATTTT
TRBJ2-3	TRBD2	TRBV2	.	CASRRGLASTDTQYF	TGTGCCAGCAGACGCGGACTAGCGTCCACAGATACGCAGTATTTT
TRBJ2-3	.	TRBV7-9	.	CASSLRGRSTDTQYF	TGTGCCAGCAGCTTAAGGGGTCGGAGCACAGATACGCAGTATTTT
TRBJ1-6	TRBD1	TRBV2	.	CASGQGAGNSPLHF	TGTGCCAGCGGACAGGGGGCCGGGAATTCACCCCTCCACTTT
TRBJ2-1	TRBD2	TRBV5-5	.	CASSSSGGLHNEQFF	TGTGCCAGCAGTAGTAGCGGGGGTCTGCACAATGAGCAGTTCTTC
TRBJ2-6	.	TRBV15	.	CATSRAPPGTVAGSGANVLTF	TGTGCCACCAGCAGAGCCCCACCCGGGACAGTCGCGGGATCTGGGGCCAACGTCCTGACTTTC
TRBJ2-2	.	TRBV6-5	.	CASSATTNTGELFF	TGTGCCAGCAGCGCGACAACGAACACCGGGGAGCTGTTTTTT
TRBJ2-7	.	TRBV6-5	.	CASSYFPGSHEQYF	TGTGCCAGCAGTTACTTTCCGGGGAGCCACGAGCAGTACTTC
TRBJ2-3	TRBD2	TRBV10-2	.	CASTDKRGITDTQYF	TGCGCCAGCACGGATAAGCGGGGGATCACAGATACGCAGTATTTT
TRBJ2-5	TRBD2	TRBV19	.	CASSRGGAGQETQYF	TGTGCCAGTAGTCGCGGGGGGGCGGGCCAAGAGACCCAGTACTTC
TRBJ1-4	TRBD1	TRBV7-9	.	CASRRRGLANEKLFF	TGTGCCAGCAGACGCAGGGGGCTGGCTAATGAAAAACTGTTTTTT
TRBJ1-5	TRBD1	TRBV7-9	.	CASSLGQGTVQPQHF	TGTGCCAGCAGCTTAGGACAGGGTACCGTTCAGCCCCAGCATTTT
TRBJ2-4	.	TRBV3-1/TRBV3-2	.	CASSHGPPEAQRSIQYF	TGTGCCAGCAGCCATGGTCCCCCCGAAGCACAGAGAAGCATTCAGTACTTC
TRBJ2-5	.	TRBV18	few	CASSPGGRETQYF	TGTGCCAGCTCACCGGGAGGCCGGGAGACCCAGTACTTC
TRBJ2-7	TRBD1	TRBV18	.	CASSSGTALLYEQYF	TGTGCCAGCTCATCCGGGACAGCGCTACTCTACGAGCAGTACTTC
TRBJ2-7	TRBD1	TRBV5-1	.	CASSRDRGLEQYF	TGCGCCAGCAGTAGGGACAGGGGGCTCGAGCAGTACTTC
TRBJ2-7	TRBD2	TRBV12-5	.	CASGPGGEGGEQYF	TGTGCTAGTGGCCCGGGGGGGGAGGGCGGCGAGCAGTACTTC
TRBJ1-1	TRBD1	TRBV6-5	.	CANRQGMNTEAFF	TGTGCCAACAGACAGGGGATGAACACTGAAGCTTTCTTT
TRBJ1-1	.	TRBV5-1	.	CASSLGLWGGTEAFF	TGCGCCAGCAGCTTGGGTTTGTGGGGCGGCACTGAAGCTTTCTTT
TRBJ1-6	.	TRBV5-1	.	CASSPGQSSYNSPLHF	TGCGCCAGCAGCCCCGGACAGAGCTCCTATAATTCACCCCTCCACTTT